This TCR beta chain was sequenced for a study of CD8+ T cells in alopecia areata. Study information: Twice a day, 5 to 10 mg of oral tofacitinib was administered to treated patients. Study-wide points: Numerous expanded lesional clones remained in scalp and blood during tofacitinib. On tofacitinib, scalp clonality and expanded CD8+ clones among top 100 fell significantly. Researchers report lesional scalp, most notably alopecia totalis/universalis, outstripped normal scalp in clonality.

There are 13 residues in the CDR3. Trimming removed 5 bases at V and 3 bases at J, with 11 bases between. In germline, CDR1 is LNHDA, CDR2 SQIVND (reference sequence). Treatment denoted: oral pan-JAK inhibitor, 5-10 mg twice daily. This clone was counted between two and nine times. The antigen is unknown. Extraction of RNA preceded its reverse transcription into cDNA, which served as the sequencing template. Data came from immunoSEQ multiplex PCR; TCRdb stores just in-frame clones and leaves some out. The sample includes tens of thousands of clones, about 30% seen only once; the top ten take just under 15%.

The sequencing used CD8+ T cells sorted from blood, collected at week 4, from a patient treated with tofacitinib. This chain links TRBV19 with TRBJ2-7; perhaps TRBD2 as D (5 bases). The TCR was taken from a human donor with alopecia areata. CDR3 sequence: CASSPGRIYEQYF. CDR3 bases: TGTGCCAGTAGTCCGGGGAGAATCTACGAGCAGTACTTC.